This is a list of T cell receptor beta chains from one sample in a study of T cell clones after liver transplantation. The table came from immunoSEQ multiplex PCR; TCRdb's copy has only in-frame clones and leaves some out. Among some 80,000 clones listed, 80% to 85% were seen once. Sample: CD4+ T cells from blood, taken 48 months after liver transplant. Source of these receptors: a human patient who received a liver transplant. Some T cells may be graft donor cells. Each CDR3 is given with its conserved first and last residue. Each record gives: D gene, V gene, J gene, clone size, CDR3 protein, CDR3 DNA. D genes are given only for firm matches. Only some rows state a clone size, as once, few, many or a class for expanded clones.

D: NA; V: TRBV6-5; J: TRBJ1-3; size: NA; CDR3: CASSYSGLSGNTIYF; DNA: TGTGCCAGCAGTTACTCAGGGCTCTCTGGAAACACCATATATTTT
D: TRBD2; V: TRBV7-2; J: TRBJ2-2; size: once; CDR3: CASSLSAGGPSTGELFF; DNA: TGTGCCAGCAGCTTATCAGCGGGGGGGCCCAGCACCGGGGAGCTGTTTTTT
D: NA; V: TRBV2; J: TRBJ2-6; size: once; CDR3: CASTGSGANVLTF; DNA: TGTGCCAGCACCGGCTCTGGGGCCAACGTCCTGACTTTC
D: NA; V: TRBV19; J: TRBJ2-7; size: NA; CDR3: CASSIERGYEQYF; DNA: TGTGCCAGTAGTATAGAAAGGGGCTACGAGCAGTACTTC
D: NA; V: TRBV19; J: TRBJ1-2; size: NA; CDR3: CASISPPGFSGSYTF; DNA: TGTGCCAGTATCTCCCCGCCGGGATTCTCAGGGAGCTACACCTTC
D: NA; V: TRBV28; J: TRBJ2-1; size: NA; CDR3: CASSLGGNAALSPEFF; DNA: TGTGCCAGCAGTTTAGGTGGGAACGCGGCCCTAAGCCCTGAGTTCTTC
D: NA; V: TRBV9; J: TRBJ2-5; size: NA; CDR3: CASSVGVGYTQETQYF; DNA: TGTGCCAGCAGCGTAGGCGTGGGATACACCCAAGAGACCCAGTACTTC
D: TRBD1; V: TRBV5-6; J: TRBJ2-7; size: NA; CDR3: CASSLAGGRRGEQYF; DNA: TGTGCCAGCAGCTTGGCAGGGGGCCGCAGGGGCGAGCAGTACTTC
D: NA; V: TRBV28; J: TRBJ1-2; size: NA; CDR3: CASSISDGRFSYTF; DNA: TGTGCCAGCAGTATCTCGGACGGTAGATTTAGCTACACCTTC
D: NA; V: TRBV7-2; J: TRBJ2-4; size: once; CDR3: CASSEETAGGNIQYF; DNA: TGTGCCAGCAGCGAAGAGACGGCTGGGGGAAACATTCAGTACTTC
D: TRBD1; V: TRBV7-2; J: TRBJ1-1; size: NA; CDR3: CASSMRQGRNTEAFF; DNA: TGTGCCAGCAGCATGAGACAGGGTAGGAACACTGAAGCTTTCTTT
D: NA; V: TRBV30; J: TRBJ1-2; size: NA; CDR3: CAWSSGAGYTF; DNA: TGTGCCTGGAGTTCGGGGGCTGGCTACACCTTC
D: TRBD1; V: TRBV7-2; J: TRBJ1-3; size: NA; CDR3: CASSPTGGRDTIYF; DNA: TGTGCCAGCAGCCCGACAGGGGGCAGAGACACCATATATTTT
D: NA; V: TRBV7-2; J: TRBJ1-2; size: NA; CDR3: CASSFPGGSGYTF; DNA: TGTGCCAGCAGCTTCCCCGGGGGTAGCGGCTACACCTTC
D: NA; V: TRBV2; J: TRBJ2-5; size: NA; CDR3: CASSVWLSQETQYF; DNA: TGTGCCAGCAGTGTCTGGTTATCGCAAGAGACCCAGTACTTC
D: TRBD2; V: TRBV12-5; J: TRBJ2-2; size: NA; CDR3: CASGLAQTSRNTGELFF; DNA: TGTGCTAGTGGTTTGGCCCAGACTAGCAGGAACACCGGGGAGCTGTTTTTT
D: NA; V: TRBV29-1; J: TRBJ2-1; size: NA; CDR3: CSVATGVVNEQFF; DNA: TGCAGCGTTGCCACGGGAGTGGTGAATGAGCAGTTCTTC
D: NA; V: TRBV2; J: TRBJ2-3; size: NA; CDR3: CASRPLIRSGDTQYF; DNA: TGTGCCAGCAGGCCCCTGATCCGGTCGGGGGATACGCAGTATTTT
D: NA; V: TRBV7-2; J: TRBJ1-6; size: NA; CDR3: CASSLGHSNSPLHF; DNA: TGTGCCAGCAGCTTGGGACACTCAAATTCACCCCTCCACTTT
D: NA; V: TRBV7-2; J: TRBJ2-5; size: NA; CDR3: CASRNGKGAETQYF; DNA: TGTGCCAGCCGGAACGGGAAGGGCGCGGAGACCCAGTACTTC
D: NA; V: TRBV13; J: TRBJ2-3; size: NA; CDR3: CASSFSDTQYF; DNA: TGTGCCAGCAGCTTTTCCGATACGCAGTATTTT
D: TRBD2; V: TRBV6-6; J: TRBJ2-3; size: NA; CDR3: CASSSTSAPGVDTQYF; DNA: TGTGCCAGCAGTTCCACTAGCGCCCCCGGGGTGGATACGCAGTATTTT
D: NA; V: TRBV10-3; J: TRBJ1-3; size: NA; CDR3: CAIRTDLSGNTIYF; DNA: TGTGCCATCCGGACTGATCTCTCTGGAAACACCATATATTTT
D: NA; V: TRBV28; J: TRBJ1-5; size: NA; CDR3: CASSRGGGNQPQHF; DNA: TGTGCCAGCAGCCGCGGGGGGGGCAATCAGCCCCAGCATTTT
D: NA; V: TRBV5-6; J: TRBJ2-5; size: NA; CDR3: CASSLGRGQTQYF; DNA: TGTGCCAGCAGCTTGGGCAGGGGCCAGACCCAGTACTTC
D: NA; V: TRBV11-2; J: TRBJ1-4; size: NA; CDR3: CASSLLEINEKLFF; DNA: TGTGCCAGCAGCTTATTAGAAATTAATGAAAAACTGTTTTTT
D: NA; V: TRBV28; J: TRBJ1-1; size: NA; CDR3: CASRMDRTTEAFF; DNA: TGTGCCAGCAGGATGGACAGAACAACTGAAGCTTTCTTT
D: NA; V: TRBV7-3; J: TRBJ2-3; size: NA; CDR3: CASQLAVTDTQYF; DNA: TGTGCCAGCCAGCTGGCGGTTACAGATACGCAGTATTTT
D: NA; V: TRBV6-5; J: TRBJ1-5; size: NA; CDR3: CASSAGMMYQPQHF; DNA: TGTGCCAGCAGTGCAGGGATGATGTATCAGCCCCAGCATTTT
D: NA; V: TRBV15; J: TRBJ1-5; size: NA; CDR3: CATSRVGATYSNQPQHF; DNA: TGTGCCACCAGCAGAGTTGGCGCAACTTATAGCAATCAGCCCCAGCATTTT
D: NA; V: TRBV5-5; J: TRBJ2-7; size: NA; CDR3: CASSLAQGIMYEQYF; DNA: TGTGCCAGCAGCTTGGCCCAGGGGATAATGTACGAGCAGTACTTC
D: TRBD1; V: TRBV7-6; J: TRBJ2-2; size: few; CDR3: CASSSLRQGNTGELFF; DNA: TGTGCCAGCAGCTCTCTACGACAGGGGAACACCGGGGAGCTGTTTTTT
D: NA; V: TRBV5-6; J: TRBJ2-1; size: few; CDR3: CASSSYNEQFF; DNA: TGTGCCAGCAGCTCGTACAATGAGCAGTTCTTC
D: NA; V: TRBV30; J: TRBJ2-3; size: NA; CDR3: CACQYQRGTDTQYF; DNA: TGTGCCTGCCAGTATCAGAGGGGCACAGATACGCAGTATTTT
D: NA; V: TRBV7-9; J: TRBJ1-4; size: NA; CDR3: CASSWHRLTNEKLFF; DNA: TGTGCCAGCAGCTGGCACAGACTAACTAATGAAAAACTGTTTTTT
D: NA; V: TRBV30; J: TRBJ1-2; size: once; CDR3: CAWAKGGHYGYTF; DNA: TGTGCCTGGGCGAAAGGGGGGCACTATGGCTACACCTTC
D: NA; V: TRBV5-5; J: TRBJ1-4; size: NA; CDR3: CASSLVGRAAEKLFF; DNA: TGTGCCAGCAGCTTGGTTGGCAGGGCAGCGGAAAAACTGTTTTTT
D: NA; V: TRBV7-2; J: TRBJ1-1; size: NA; CDR3: CASSLFRGAEAFF; DNA: TGTGCCAGCAGCTTATTTCGGGGGGCTGAAGCTTTCTTT
D: TRBD1; V: TRBV19; J: TRBJ1-1; size: few; CDR3: CASSRQGQTEAFF; DNA: TGTGCCAGTAGCCGACAGGGGCAGACTGAAGCTTTCTTT
D: TRBD1; V: TRBV11-2; J: TRBJ1-2; size: NA; CDR3: CASSSKRQGPSYGYTF; DNA: TGTGCCAGCAGCTCCAAAAGACAGGGGCCCTCCTATGGCTACACCTTC
D: NA; V: TRBV11-2; J: TRBJ2-5; size: NA; CDR3: CASRKRRAWTQYF; DNA: TGTGCCAGCAGGAAAAGGCGGGCATGGACCCAGTACTTC
D: TRBD1; V: TRBV19; J: TRBJ2-7; size: NA; CDR3: CASTNQGVGEQYF; DNA: TGTGCCAGTACCAACCAGGGGGTGGGCGAGCAGTACTTC
D: NA; V: TRBV6-1; J: TRBJ2-5; size: once; CDR3: CASSETRETQYF; DNA: TGTGCCAGCAGTGAAACAAGGGAGACCCAGTACTTC
D: NA; V: TRBV29-1; J: TRBJ2-4; size: NA; CDR3: CSVDWGNIQYF; DNA: TGCAGCGTTGATTGGGGCAACATTCAGTACTTC
D: NA; V: TRBV7-9; J: TRBJ2-1; size: NA; CDR3: CASSLQKGRSRTDNEQFF; DNA: TGTGCCAGCAGCTTACAGAAGGGCCGGAGTCGGACGGACAATGAGCAGTTCTTC
D: TRBD1; V: TRBV5-1; J: TRBJ1-5; size: NA; CDR3: CASSLGTGGKHQPQHF; DNA: TGCGCCAGCAGCTTGGGAACAGGGGGTAAGCATCAGCCCCAGCATTTT
D: NA; V: TRBV4-1; J: TRBJ1-4; size: NA; CDR3: CASSQWRNEKLFF; DNA: TGCGCCAGCAGCCAATGGCGGAATGAAAAACTGTTTTTT
D: NA; V: TRBV18; J: TRBJ1-6; size: few; CDR3: CASSPTDNSPLHF; DNA: TGTGCCAGCTCACCTACAGATAATTCACCCCTCCACTTT
D: NA; V: TRBV4-1; J: TRBJ2-2; size: few; CDR3: CASSQGGIDIGELFF; DNA: TGCGCCAGCAGCCAAGGGGGGATAGACATCGGGGAGCTGTTTTTT
D: NA; V: TRBV7-6; J: TRBJ2-2; size: NA; CDR3: CASSLAEGMKLFF; DNA: TGTGCCAGCAGCTTAGCCGAGGGAATGAAGTTGTTTTTT
D: TRBD2; V: TRBV19; J: TRBJ2-2; size: once; CDR3: CATRTSGSVGELFF; DNA: TGTGCCACCAGGACTAGCGGGAGCGTCGGGGAGCTGTTTTTT
D: NA; V: TRBV7-2; J: TRBJ1-3; size: NA; CDR3: CASSLLVSGNTIYF; DNA: TGTGCCAGCAGCTTATTGGTCTCTGGAAACACCATATATTTT
D: NA; V: TRBV6-5; J: TRBJ1-2; size: NA; CDR3: CASRTTGRGYTF; DNA: TGTGCCAGCAGGACAACAGGCAGGGGCTACACCTTC
D: TRBD2; V: TRBV5-1; J: TRBJ2-7; size: NA; CDR3: CASSLFSSGTGTNYEQYF; DNA: TGCGCCAGCAGCTTGTTTTCCAGCGGGACGGGAACTAACTACGAGCAGTACTTC
D: NA; V: TRBV6-5; J: TRBJ1-1; size: NA; CDR3: CASSYSRETEAFF; DNA: TGTGCCAGCAGTTACTCCCGGGAGACTGAAGCTTTCTTT
D: TRBD2; V: TRBV27; J: TRBJ2-1; size: NA; CDR3: CASSLVVRRESIGVEQFF; DNA: TGTGCCAGCAGTTTGGTGGTTCGGCGGGAGAGTATAGGAGTTGAGCAGTTCTTC
D: TRBD2; V: TRBV28; J: TRBJ2-1; size: NA; CDR3: CASSLAGVRYNEQFF; DNA: TGTGCCAGCAGTTTGGCGGGAGTCCGGTACAATGAGCAGTTCTTC
D: NA; V: TRBV6-1; J: TRBJ1-2; size: NA; CDR3: CASSVSNYGYTF; DNA: TGTGCCAGCAGCGTTTCTAACTATGGCTACACCTTC